Sequencing of this T cell receptor (beta chain) was carried out in a study of T cell repertoires in ileal Crohn's disease. V lost 3 bases and J lost 3; bases outside the gene matches: 5. The CDR3 spans 13 residues. The germline gives CDR1 GTSNPN, CDR2 SVGIG (reference sequence). Measured with immunoSEQ multiplex PCR; TCRdb has only the in-frame clones, and not every one. The repertoire holds 5,000 to 6,500 clones, with roughly 80% as singletons. This clone was counted only a few times. This sample includes further DNA sequences coding for the same CDR3. Sequences were obtained from ileal tissue. The chain combines TRBV30 with TRBJ2-7, with TRBD2 matching over 7 bases. The TCR sequence derives from an adult with Crohn's disease. The CDR3 DNA reads TGTGCCTGGAGGAGGGGAGGGTACTACGAGCAGTACTTC. The encoded protein is CAWRRGGYYEQYF.